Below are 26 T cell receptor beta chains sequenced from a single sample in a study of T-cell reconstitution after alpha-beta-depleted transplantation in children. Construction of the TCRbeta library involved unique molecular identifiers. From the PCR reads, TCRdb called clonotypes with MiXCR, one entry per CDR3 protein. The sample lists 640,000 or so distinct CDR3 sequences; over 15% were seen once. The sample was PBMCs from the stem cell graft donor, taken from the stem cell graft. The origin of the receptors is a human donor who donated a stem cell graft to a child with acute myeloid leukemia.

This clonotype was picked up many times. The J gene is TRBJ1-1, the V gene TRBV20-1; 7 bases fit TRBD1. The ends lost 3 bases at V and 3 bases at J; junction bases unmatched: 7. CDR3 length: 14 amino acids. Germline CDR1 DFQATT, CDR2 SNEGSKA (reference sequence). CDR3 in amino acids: CSARMGQSYTEAFF. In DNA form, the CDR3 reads TGCAGTGCTAGGATGGGACAGTCGTACACTGAAGCTTTCTTT.

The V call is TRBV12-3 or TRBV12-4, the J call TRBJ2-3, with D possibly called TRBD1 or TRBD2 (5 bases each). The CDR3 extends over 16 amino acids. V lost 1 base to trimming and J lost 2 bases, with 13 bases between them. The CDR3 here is CASSLVRGGYTDTQYF. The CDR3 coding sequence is TGTGCCAGCAGTTTAGTTCGTGGGGGATACACAGATACGCAGTATTTT.

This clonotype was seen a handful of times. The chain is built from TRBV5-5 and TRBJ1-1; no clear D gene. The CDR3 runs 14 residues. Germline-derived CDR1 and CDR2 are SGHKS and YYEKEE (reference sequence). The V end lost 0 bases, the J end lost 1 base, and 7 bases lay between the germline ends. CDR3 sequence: CASSLAERNTEAFF. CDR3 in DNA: TGTGCCAGCAGCTTGGCCGAGAGGAACACTGAAGCTTTCTTT.

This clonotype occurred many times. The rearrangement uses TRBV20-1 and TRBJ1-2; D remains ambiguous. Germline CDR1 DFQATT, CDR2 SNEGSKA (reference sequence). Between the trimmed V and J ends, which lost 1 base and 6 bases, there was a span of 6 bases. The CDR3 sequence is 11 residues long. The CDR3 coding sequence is TGCAGTGCTAGAGGGACGGATGGCTACACCTTC. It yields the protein CSARGTDGYTF.

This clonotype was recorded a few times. CDR3 nucleotides: TGTGCCAGCAGCACGGCCCGGGGTTCAGGGCGAGGAGGCTACGAGCAGTACTTC. Translation: CASSTARGSGRGGYEQYF. The chain links TRBV11-2 to TRBJ2-7; the D call may be TRBD1 or TRBD2 (5 bases each). The germline V gene has CDR1 SGHAT and CDR2 FQNNGV. The CDR3 length is 18 residues. V lost 5 bases to trimming and J lost 3 bases, with 26 bases between them.

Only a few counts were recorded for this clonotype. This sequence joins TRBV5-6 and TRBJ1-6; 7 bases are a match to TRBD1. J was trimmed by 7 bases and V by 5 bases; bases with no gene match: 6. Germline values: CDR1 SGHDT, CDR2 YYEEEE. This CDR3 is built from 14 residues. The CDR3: CASRQGQTNSPLHF. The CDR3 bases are TGTGCCAGCAGACAGGGACAGACGAATTCACCCCTCCACTTT.

Written as DNA, the CDR3 is TGTGCCAGTCGAAGGGGGAACGACAATGAGCAGTTCTTC. Translating gives CASRRGNDNEQFF. The gene calls are TRBV6-2 or TRBV6-3 and TRBJ2-1, with D perhaps TRBD1 (6 bases). CDR3 length: 13 residues. Germline CDR1 reads MNHEY; CDR2 reads SVGEGT. V was shortened by 9 bases and J by 5 bases, with 14 bases between the two germline ends.

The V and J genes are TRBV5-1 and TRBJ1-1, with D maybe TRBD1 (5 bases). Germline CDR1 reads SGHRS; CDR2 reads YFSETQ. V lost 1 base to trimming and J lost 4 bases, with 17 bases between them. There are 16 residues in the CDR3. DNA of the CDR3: TGCGCCAGCAGCTTGAACGGGGATGACGGGGGCACTGAAGCTTTCTTT. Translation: CASSLNGDDGGTEAFF.

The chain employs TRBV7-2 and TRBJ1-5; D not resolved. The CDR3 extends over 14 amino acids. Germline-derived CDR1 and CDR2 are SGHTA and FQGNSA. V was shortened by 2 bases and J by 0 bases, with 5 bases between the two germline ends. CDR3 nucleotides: TGTGCCAGCAGCTTAATGGATAGCAATCAGCCCCAGCATTTT. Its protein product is CASSLMDSNQPQHF.

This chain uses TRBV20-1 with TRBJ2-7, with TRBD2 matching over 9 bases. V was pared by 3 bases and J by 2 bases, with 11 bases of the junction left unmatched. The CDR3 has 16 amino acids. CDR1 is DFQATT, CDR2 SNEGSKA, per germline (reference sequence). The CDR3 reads CSASPKGQRGAYEQYV. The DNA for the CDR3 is TGCAGTGCTAGCCCGAAGGGCCAGCGGGGGGCCTACGAGCAGTACGTC.

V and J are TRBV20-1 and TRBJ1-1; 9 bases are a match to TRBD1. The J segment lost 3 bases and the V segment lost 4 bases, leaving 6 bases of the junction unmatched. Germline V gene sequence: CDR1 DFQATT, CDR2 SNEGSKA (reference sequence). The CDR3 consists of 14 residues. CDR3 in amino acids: CSAILWDRDTEAFF. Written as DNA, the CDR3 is TGCAGTGCTATCTTGTGGGACAGGGACACTGAAGCTTTCTTT.

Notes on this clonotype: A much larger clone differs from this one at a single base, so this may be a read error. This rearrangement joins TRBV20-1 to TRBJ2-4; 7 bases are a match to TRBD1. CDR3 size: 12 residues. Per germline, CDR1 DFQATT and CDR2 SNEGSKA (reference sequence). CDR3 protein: CGARDSKNIQYF. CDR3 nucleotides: TGCGGTGCAAGGGACAGCAAAAACATTCAGTACTTC.

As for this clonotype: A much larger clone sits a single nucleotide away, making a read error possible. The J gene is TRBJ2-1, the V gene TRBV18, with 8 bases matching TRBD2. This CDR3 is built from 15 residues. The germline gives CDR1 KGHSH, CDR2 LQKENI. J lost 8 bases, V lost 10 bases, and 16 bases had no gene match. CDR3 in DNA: TGTGCCACCGACGCGGGGGGCTCTCTATACCATGAGCAGTTCTTC. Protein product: CATDAGGSLYHEQFF.

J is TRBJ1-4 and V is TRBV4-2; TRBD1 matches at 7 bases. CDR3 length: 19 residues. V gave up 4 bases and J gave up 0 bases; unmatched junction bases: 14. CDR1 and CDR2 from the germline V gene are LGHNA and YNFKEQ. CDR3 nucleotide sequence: TGTGCCAGCAGCCTTCCAACGGACAGGTGGGGACCAACTAATGAAAAACTGTTTTTT. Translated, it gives CASSLPTDRWGPTNEKLFF.

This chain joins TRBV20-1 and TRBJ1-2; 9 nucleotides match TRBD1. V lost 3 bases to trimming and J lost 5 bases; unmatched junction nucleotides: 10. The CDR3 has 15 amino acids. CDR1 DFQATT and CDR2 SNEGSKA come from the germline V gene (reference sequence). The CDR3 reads CSARDLGQGGYGYTF. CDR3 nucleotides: TGCAGTGCTAGGGATCTGGGACAGGGAGGATATGGCTACACCTTC.

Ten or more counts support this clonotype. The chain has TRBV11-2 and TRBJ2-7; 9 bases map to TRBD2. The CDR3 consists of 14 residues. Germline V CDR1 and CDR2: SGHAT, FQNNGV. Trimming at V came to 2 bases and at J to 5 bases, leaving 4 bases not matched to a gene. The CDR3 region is CASSLSGGLNEQYF. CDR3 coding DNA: TGTGCCAGCAGCTTAAGCGGGGGGCTGAACGAGCAGTACTTC.

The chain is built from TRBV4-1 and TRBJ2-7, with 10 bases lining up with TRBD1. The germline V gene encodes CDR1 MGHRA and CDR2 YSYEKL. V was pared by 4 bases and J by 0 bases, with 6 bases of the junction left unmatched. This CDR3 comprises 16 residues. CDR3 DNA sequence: TGCGCCAGCAGCCCATTGGGACAGGGGAGCTCCTACGAGCAGTACGTC. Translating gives CASSPLGQGSSYEQYV.

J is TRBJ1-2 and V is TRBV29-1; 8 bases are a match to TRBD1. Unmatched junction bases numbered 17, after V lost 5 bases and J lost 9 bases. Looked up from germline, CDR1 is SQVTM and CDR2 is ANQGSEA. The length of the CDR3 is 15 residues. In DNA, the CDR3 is TGCAGCGTTCTCCCCGGACAGGGATTAAGTCGGAGCTACACCTTC. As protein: CSVLPGQGLSRSYTF.

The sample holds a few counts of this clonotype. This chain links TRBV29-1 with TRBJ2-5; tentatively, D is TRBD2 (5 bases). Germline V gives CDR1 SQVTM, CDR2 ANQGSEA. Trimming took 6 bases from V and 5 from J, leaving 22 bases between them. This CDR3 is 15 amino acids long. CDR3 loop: CSVQAFVGPGETQYF. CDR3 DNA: TGCAGCGTGCAAGCATTCGTGGGCCCGGGGGAGACCCAGTACTTC.

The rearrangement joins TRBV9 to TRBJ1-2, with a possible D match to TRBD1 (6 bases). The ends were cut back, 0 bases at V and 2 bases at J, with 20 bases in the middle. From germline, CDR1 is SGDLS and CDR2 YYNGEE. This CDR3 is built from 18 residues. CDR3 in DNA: TGTGCCAGCAGCGTAGATGGGGGGGCGCGGACTCCCAACTATGGCTACACCTTC. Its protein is CASSVDGGARTPNYGYTF.

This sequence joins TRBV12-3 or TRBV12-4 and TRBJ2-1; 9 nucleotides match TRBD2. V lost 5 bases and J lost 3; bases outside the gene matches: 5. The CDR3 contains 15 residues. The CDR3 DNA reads TGTGCCAGCAGTGGTAGCGGGGGCCTCTACAATGAGCAGTTCTTC. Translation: CASSGSGGLYNEQFF.

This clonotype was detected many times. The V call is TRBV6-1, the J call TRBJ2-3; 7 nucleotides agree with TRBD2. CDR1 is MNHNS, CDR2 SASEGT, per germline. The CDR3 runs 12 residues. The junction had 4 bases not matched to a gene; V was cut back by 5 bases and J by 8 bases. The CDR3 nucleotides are TGTGCCAGCAGTAGCGGGGCGCCTACGCAGTATTTT. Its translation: CASSSGAPTQYF.

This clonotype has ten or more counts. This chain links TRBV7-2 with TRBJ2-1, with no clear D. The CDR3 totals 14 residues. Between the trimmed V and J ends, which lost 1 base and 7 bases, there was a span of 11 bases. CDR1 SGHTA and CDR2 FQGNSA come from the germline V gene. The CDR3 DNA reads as TGTGCCAGCAGCTTAGGATCGCCCCCTAATGAGCAGTTCTTC. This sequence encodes CASSLGSPPNEQFF.

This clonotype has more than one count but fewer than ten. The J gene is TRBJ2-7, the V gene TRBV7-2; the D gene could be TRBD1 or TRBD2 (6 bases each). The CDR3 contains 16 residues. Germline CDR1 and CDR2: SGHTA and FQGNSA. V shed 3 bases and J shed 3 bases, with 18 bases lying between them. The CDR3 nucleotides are TGTGCCAGCAGCTTCAACGCGGGACACCGGGACTACGAGCAGTACTTC. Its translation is CASSFNAGHRDYEQYF.

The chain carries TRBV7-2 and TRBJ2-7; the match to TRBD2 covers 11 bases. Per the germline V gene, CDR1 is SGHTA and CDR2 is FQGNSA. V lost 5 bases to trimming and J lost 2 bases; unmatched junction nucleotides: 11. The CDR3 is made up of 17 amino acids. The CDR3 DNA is TGTGCCAGCAGCCTGAGGCGGACTAGCGGGCTAACCTACGAGCAGTACTTC. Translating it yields CASSLRRTSGLTYEQYF.

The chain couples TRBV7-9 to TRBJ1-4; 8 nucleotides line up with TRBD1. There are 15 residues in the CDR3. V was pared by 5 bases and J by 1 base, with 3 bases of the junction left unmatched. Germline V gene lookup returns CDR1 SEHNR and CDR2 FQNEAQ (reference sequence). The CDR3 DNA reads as TGTGCCAGCAGCCCACAGGGGGTAACTAATGAAAAACTGTTTTTT. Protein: CASSPQGVTNEKLFF.